Presented here are 31 T cell receptor beta chains from one specimen sequenced in a study of regulatory T cells in long-lasting Graves disease. Library construction for TCR beta used iRepertoire HTBI primers and Arm-PCR of CDR3 regions. MiXCR, applied by TCRdb to the multiplex PCR reads, yields one record per CDR3 protein. In the table there are some 500,000 distinct CDR3 sequences, less than 15% of which are singletons. The time point: newly diagnosed GD, antithyroid drugs for less than 3 months. Generation of the TCR library employed RNA extracted from PBMCs. The same sample was also studied in work on T cells in Graves' hyperthyroidism and ophthalmopathy.

The sample here was peripheral blood mononuclear cells (PBMCs), taken at new diagnosis, from a patient treated with antithyroid drugs. These receptors came from a man aged 30 to 45 with Graves disease.

The CDR3, as DNA: TGTGCCACCCGCGCAGGGGACAGTCTTTACTTC. Amino acid sequence: CATRAGDSLYF. The rearrangement uses TRBV10-3 and TRBJ2-7, with 7 bases lining up with TRBD1. The length of the CDR3 is 11 residues. Trimming cost V 10 bases and J 13 bases; bases outside gene matches: 13. Per germline, CDR1 ENHRY and CDR2 SYGVKD.

This clonotype has ten or more counts. This rearrangement joins TRBV18 to TRBJ2-7, with D perhaps matching TRBD1 (5 bases). V was trimmed by 2 bases and J by 2 bases, leaving 13 bases between them. The CDR3 has 15 residues. CDR1 KGHSH and CDR2 LQKENI come from the germline V gene. As DNA, the CDR3 is TGTGCCAGCTCACCAGGTCGTGGGGCGACCTACGAGCAGTACTTC. Translation: CASSPGRGATYEQYF. The full variable domain, completed using reference TRBV18 and TRBJ2-7, is NAGVMQNPRHLVRRRGQEARLRCSPMKGHSHVYWYRQLPEEGLKFMVYLQKENIIDESGMPKERFSAEFPKEGPSILRIQQVVRGDSAAYFCASSPGRGATYEQYFGPGTRLTVT.

The sample holds a few counts of this clonotype. The gene calls are TRBV20-1 and TRBJ2-1; perhaps D is TRBD1 or TRBD2 (5 bases each). The CDR3 spans 15 residues. Trimming shortened V by 3 bases and J by 7 bases, and 19 bases separated the two germline ends. Germline loops: CDR1 DFQATT, CDR2 SNEGSKA (reference sequence). The CDR3 DNA follows: TGCAGTGCTAGTGGGGCGGACACCTCGGGAAATGAGCAGTTCTTC. Its translation is CSASGADTSGNEQFF.

Only a few counts were recorded for this clonotype. This sequence joins TRBV11-3 and TRBJ2-6; 8 nucleotides agree with TRBD1. The germline CDR1 and CDR2 sequences are SGHNT and YENEEA. J was trimmed by 2 bases and V by 1 base; bases with no gene match: 1. The CDR3 contains 16 residues. The CDR3 loop is CASSLGTGTGANVLTF. DNA of the CDR3: TGTGCCAGCAGCTTAGGGACAGGGACTGGGGCCAACGTCCTGACTTTC.

This clonotype was seen only a few times. DNA for the CDR3: TGTGCCAGCAGCTCGACAGGGTCAGGGTCCTACGAGCAGTACTTC. This gives the protein CASSSTGSGSYEQYF. The V and J genes are TRBV7-9 and TRBJ2-7, with 7 positions matching TRBD1. The trim removed 4 bases at V and 1 base at J, leaving 7 bases unmatched. The CDR3 has 15 residues. CDR1 and CDR2 from the germline V gene are SEHNR and FQNEAQ (reference sequence).

This chain uses TRBV30 with TRBJ2-1, with 15 positions matching TRBD2. There are 15 residues in the CDR3. With 2 bases clipped from V and 10 bases from J, the junction kept 6 bases outside the gene matches. Germline V gene sequence: CDR1 GTSNPN, CDR2 SVGIG (reference sequence). The chain's CDR3 is CAWSRGLAGGMEQFF. The CDR3 DNA reads TGTGCCTGGAGTAGGGGACTAGCGGGAGGAATGGAGCAGTTCTTC.

This clonotype was observed many times. Sequence at one end of the junction differs from germline and may be a read error. V is TRBV7-2 and J is TRBJ1-6; D gene uncertain. The V gene's germline CDR1 is SGHTA and CDR2 FQGNSA. This CDR3 has 16 residues. CDR3 region: CASTHRRSSYNSPLHF. CDR3 in DNA: TGTGCCAGCACCCACCGGCGGAGCTCCTATAACTCACCCCTCCACTTT. The entire variable domain, with the rest obtained from reference TRBV7-2 and TRBJ1-6, is as follows: GAGVSQSPSNKVTEKGKDVELRCDPISGHTALYWYRQSLGQGLEFLIYFQGNSAPDKSGLPSDRFSAERTGGSVSTLTIQRTQQEDSAVYLCASTHRRSSYNSPLHFGNGTRLTVT.

This clonotype was recorded at least ten times. The genes are TRBV20-1 and TRBJ2-2; the D is unclear. V was shortened by 5 bases and J by 2 bases, with 6 bases between the two germline ends. CDR3 length: 12 residues. The germline V gene has CDR1 DFQATT and CDR2 SNEGSKA (reference sequence). CDR3 coding DNA: TGCAGTGCTCTGCACAACACCGGGGAGCTGTTTTTT. Protein product: CSALHNTGELFF.

There are many counts of this clonotype. This chain uses TRBV27 with TRBJ1-6; maybe TRBD1 (6 bases). Trimming took 5 bases from V and 10 from J, leaving 9 bases between them. The CDR3 spans 12 residues. The germline V gene has CDR1 MNHEY and CDR2 SMNVEV (reference sequence). The CDR3 protein is CASSRGRSPLHF. Written as DNA, the CDR3 is TGTGCCAGCAGTAGGGGGAGATCACCCCTCCACTTT.

This clonotype appeared many times. The rearrangement uses TRBV24-1 and TRBJ1-1; D perhaps matches TRBD1 (6 bases). The CDR3 consists of 11 residues. Germline V gene sequence: CDR1 KGHDR, CDR2 SFDVKD. V shed 6 bases and J shed 5 bases, with 6 bases lying between them. CDR3 DNA sequence: TGTGCCACCAGTACAGGGACTGAAGCTTTCTTT. Protein product: CATSTGTEAFF.

This clonotype turned up a few times. The gene calls are TRBV7-9 and TRBJ2-3, with D possibly matching TRBD2 (6 bases). There are 15 residues in the CDR3. The germline V and J ends were trimmed by 5 bases and 0 bases, with 12 bases remaining between them. CDR1 and CDR2 from the germline V gene are SEHNR and FQNEAQ (reference sequence). DNA for the CDR3: TGTGCCAGCAGCCCGGGACTGTCTAGCACAGATACGCAGTATTTT. Its protein product is CASSPGLSSTDTQYF.

This clonotype was found many times. The chain uses TRBV12-3 or TRBV12-4 and TRBJ2-5; D is ambiguous. The CDR3 consists of 15 residues. V shed 6 bases and J shed 1 base, with 15 bases lying between them. CDR3 coding DNA: TGTGCCAGCAGACTAAACCTAGGTTCCCAAGAGACCCAGTACTTC. It specifies CASRLNLGSQETQYF.

The chain joins TRBV5-1 to TRBJ2-3; D ambiguous. The J call may be incorrect, as the DNA end agrees better with TRBJ2-1. The CDR3 spans 13 residues. Germline V lookup: CDR1 SGHRS, CDR2 YFSETQ. The CDR3, as DNA: TGCGCCAGCAGCTTGACAGAGACCTACGAGCAGTTCTTC. It encodes CASSLTETYEQFF.

The table lists this clonotype with many counts. The chain uses TRBV28 and TRBJ1-1, with D hard to call. Germline V gene lookup returns CDR1 MDHEN and CDR2 SYDVKM. This CDR3 region has 13 residues. The germline V and J ends were trimmed by 5 bases and 3 bases, with 10 bases remaining between them. The CDR3 bases are TGTGCCAGCAGTCCTGGGAGGCACACTGAAGCTTTCTTT. Its translation: CASSPGRHTEAFF.

This rearrangement joins TRBV10-2 to TRBJ2-5; D not certain. The CDR3 is 13 amino acids. CDR1 is WSHSY, CDR2 SAAADI, per germline. Trimming took off 7 bases at V and 7 bases at J, with 16 bases between the two ends. The DNA for the CDR3 is TGCGCCAGCACCCAGGTGGTCTCGGGGACCCAGTACTTC. Translating it yields CASTQVVSGTQYF.

This clonotype was counted many times. The J gene is TRBJ2-5, the V gene TRBV27; 9 nucleotides line up with TRBD1. CDR1 and CDR2 from the germline V gene are MNHEY and SMNVEV (reference sequence). The CDR3 is made up of 15 amino acids. J lost 5 bases, V lost 5 bases, and 9 bases had no gene match. CDR3 coding DNA: TGTGCCAGCAGTCCCTCGACAGGGGGGATTGAGACCCAGTACTTC. This codes for CASSPSTGGIETQYF.

The rearrangement joins TRBV25-1 to TRBJ2-1; D uncertain. CDR1 is MGHDK, CDR2 SYGVNS, per germline. CDR3 length: 14 amino acids. The V end was cut by 4 bases, the J end by 4 bases, with 11 bases between. CDR3 in amino acids: CASSGIVNYNEQFF. The CDR3 nucleotides are TGTGCCAGCAGTGGGATAGTAAATTACAATGAGCAGTTCTTC.

This clonotype was recorded many times. V is TRBV12-3 or TRBV12-4 and J is TRBJ2-7; 8 positions match TRBD2. The CDR3 spans 12 residues. The V and J ends lost 8 bases and 7 bases, in that order; junction bases with no gene match: 7. CDR3 DNA: TGTGCCAGCGGCGGGAGGTCTTGGGAGCAGTACTTC. Its translation: CASGGRSWEQYF.

V gene TRBV3-1 combines with J gene TRBJ2-1, with 7 bases matching TRBD2. CDR1 and CDR2 from the germline V gene are LGHDT and YNNKEL (reference sequence). CDR3 size: 13 residues. V trimming: 3 bases; J trimming: 7 bases; junction bases outside the gene matches: 3. CDR3 residues: CASSQQGGNEQFF. The CDR3 DNA is TGTGCCAGCAGCCAGCAGGGAGGGAATGAGCAGTTCTTC.

This clonotype has ten or more counts. V and J are TRBV11-2 and TRBJ2-1, with D possibly TRBD1 on 5 matching bases. Germline V gene lookup returns CDR1 SGHAT and CDR2 FQNNGV. This CDR3 is 12 amino acids long. Trimming pared 5 bases from V and 9 bases from J, leaving 11 bases between. The CDR3 sequence is CASSPGRVEQFF. As DNA, the CDR3 is TGTGCCAGCAGCCCCGGCAGGGTTGAGCAGTTCTTC.

This clonotype was seen a few times. The rearrangement uses TRBV4-1 and TRBJ1-4; no reliable D call. Germline assignment: CDR1 MGHRA and CDR2 YSYEKL. The CDR3 runs to 11 residues. Between the trimmed V and J ends, which lost 2 bases and 10 bases, there was a span of 5 bases. CDR3 nucleotide sequence: TGCGCCAGCAGCCAACGAGGAAAACTGTTTTTT. This encodes CASSQRGKLFF.

For this clonotype: The junction does not match germline at one end; this may be a read error. The chain joins TRBV11-2 to TRBJ2-5; no clear D gene. Looked up from germline, CDR1 is SGHAT and CDR2 is FQNNGV. The CDR3 length is 15 residues. As DNA, the CDR3 is TGTGCCAGCAGCTTAGATCTCGGCAGACAAGGGACCCAGTACTTC. Protein: CASSLDLGRQGTQYF.

This chain connects TRBV4-1 to TRBJ1-1; D unclear. V lost 4 bases and J lost 6, with 6 bases in between. Germline CDR1 MGHRA, CDR2 YSYEKL. CDR3 size: 11 residues. Here the CDR3 reads CASSRAAEAFF. The CDR3 DNA sequence: TGCGCCAGCAGCCGTGCAGCTGAAGCTTTCTTT.

The table lists this clonotype with a few counts. V and J are TRBV19 and TRBJ2-5; TRBD2 might be the D (5 bases). Trimming pared 3 bases from V and 5 bases from J, leaving 10 bases between. CDR1 LNHDA and CDR2 SQIVND come from the germline V gene (reference sequence). This CDR3 has 13 amino acids. This CDR3 is CASSMRVWETQYF. CDR3 coding DNA: TGTGCCAGTAGTATGAGGGTATGGGAGACCCAGTACTTC.

This clonotype was detected ten times or more. V and J are TRBV29-1 and TRBJ2-7, with a tentative D call TRBD1 (5 bases). The CDR3 is 14 amino acids. The germline V gene encodes CDR1 SQVTM and CDR2 ANQGSEA. Trimming took 3 bases from V and 0 from J, leaving 12 bases between them. CDR3 in DNA: TGCAGCGTTGATCCAACAGGCCACTCCTACGAGCAGTACTTC. Protein product: CSVDPTGHSYEQYF.

V gene TRBV10-2 combines with J gene TRBJ2-7, with D perhaps matching TRBD1 (6 bases). Germline values: CDR1 WSHSY, CDR2 SAAADI. V shed 8 bases and J shed 6 bases, with 14 bases lying between them. There are 12 residues in the CDR3. The CDR3 bases are TGCGCCAGCTATTCAGGACAGAGCGAGCAGTACTTC. Its translation: CASYSGQSEQYF.

The V and J genes are TRBV5-1 and TRBJ2-2; 7 bases align to TRBD2. The ends lost 6 bases at V and 7 bases at J; junction bases unmatched: 12. The CDR3 covers 15 residues. The germline CDR1 and CDR2 sequences are SGHRS and YFSETQ. For the CDR3, the DNA is TGCGCCAGCATCCCTTTCGCGGGAGCGGGCGGGGAGCTGTTTTTT. Translation gives CASIPFAGAGGELFF.

The V and J genes are TRBV11-2 and TRBJ2-1; D tentatively reads TRBD1 or TRBD2 (5 bases each). The length of the CDR3 is 11 residues. The V and J ends lost 3 bases and 16 bases respectively, with 13 bases between them. Germline CDR1 is SGHAT and CDR2 is FQNNGV. The CDR3 DNA follows: TGTGCCAGCAGCTTCCTCCGGGACCGATTCTTC. This encodes CASSFLRDRFF. Complete variable domain (other parts from reference TRBV11-2 and TRBJ2-1): EAGVAQSPRYKIIEKRQSVAFWCNPISGHATLYWYQQILGQGPKLLIQFQNNGVVDDSQLPKDRFSAERLKGVDSTLKIQPAKLEDSAVYLCASSFLRDRFFGPGTRLTVL.

This clonotype was detected a few times. The chain couples TRBV11-3 to TRBJ2-2; D possibly corresponds to TRBD2 (6 bases). Germline assignment: CDR1 SGHNT and CDR2 YENEEA. Between the trimmed V and J ends, which lost 4 bases and 7 bases, there was a span of 16 bases. This CDR3 is built from 15 residues. This CDR3 reads CASSSRDSEGGELFF. CDR3 DNA sequence: TGTGCCAGCAGCTCCCGGGACTCTGAGGGCGGGGAGCTGTTTTTT.

The gene calls are TRBV11-2 and TRBJ1-1; possibly TRBD1 for D (6 bases). V gave up 3 bases and J gave up 6 bases, with 17 bases separating them. The CDR3 has 15 amino acids. Germline values: CDR1 SGHAT, CDR2 FQNNGV. CDR3: CASSLGSGVGPEAFF. The DNA for the CDR3 is TGTGCCAGCAGCTTGGGGTCAGGGGTAGGGCCTGAAGCTTTCTTT.

This clonotype was counted many times. The chain uses TRBV20-1 and TRBJ2-1; tentative D call: TRBD1 (5 bases). CDR3 length equals 14 residues. Germline CDR1 reads DFQATT; CDR2 reads SNEGSKA (reference sequence). Trimming took off 5 bases at V and 9 bases at J, with 20 bases between the two ends. CDR3 sequence: CSAETGGGQGEQFF. The CDR3 nucleotides are TGCAGTGCTGAGACCGGCGGCGGTCAGGGTGAGCAGTTCTTC.